This T cell receptor (beta chain) was captured in a study of human T cells and chemical hapten exposure. Study-level information: A patient group, mainly female, showed alopecia areata, totalis or universalis. Findings and caveats of the study: Compared with pre-sensitization or healthy control sets, expanded TCRs clustered more.

Time point of the sample: patch test 3, about 24 weeks after DPC sensitization. The treatment was: therapeutic diphenylcyclopropenone sensitization with weekly scalp DPC. To note about this clonotype: Its target is not known.

Individual cDNA molecules in this library carried unique molecular identifiers. MiXCR, run by TCRdb on the RACE reads, gives a single entry per CDR3 protein. The sample yields 70,000 or so distinct CDR3 sequences, around 10% seen once. This CDR3 spans 12 amino acids. The V gene lost 4 bases and the J gene lost 10 bases, with 11 bases spanning the gap. The TCR originated in a woman between 50 and 59 years old with alopecia areata. Some clones in this sample may be carry-over from other donors' samples. The chain links TRBV12-3 or TRBV12-4 to TRBJ2-1; the D is unclear. The specimen was whole blood, collected in connection with sensitization to the hapten diphenylcyclopropenone (DPC). The CDR3 loop is CASSSHFGEQFF. The CDR3 DNA reads TGTGCCAGCAGTTCCCACTTCGGAGAGCAGTTCTTC.